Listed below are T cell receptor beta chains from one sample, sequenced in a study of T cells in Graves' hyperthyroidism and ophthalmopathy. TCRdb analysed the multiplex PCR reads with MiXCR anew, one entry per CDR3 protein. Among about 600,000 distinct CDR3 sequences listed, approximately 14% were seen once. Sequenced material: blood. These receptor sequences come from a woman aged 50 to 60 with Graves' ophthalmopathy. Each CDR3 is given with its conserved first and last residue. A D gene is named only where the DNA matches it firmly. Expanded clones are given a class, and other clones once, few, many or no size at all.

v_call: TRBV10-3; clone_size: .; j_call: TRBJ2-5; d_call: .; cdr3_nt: TGTGCCATCAGATCAGGGACGGACCAAGAGACCCAGTACTTC; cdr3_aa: CAIRSGTDQETQYF
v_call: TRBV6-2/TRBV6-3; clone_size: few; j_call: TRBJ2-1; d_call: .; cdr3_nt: TGTGCCAGCAGTTACTCGACATGGCGGAGCTCCTACAATGAGCAGTTCTTC; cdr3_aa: CASSYSTWRSSYNEQFF
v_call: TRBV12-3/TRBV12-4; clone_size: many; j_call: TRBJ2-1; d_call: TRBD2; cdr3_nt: TGTGCCAGCAGTTCCTTAGCGGGCGGGGAGCAGTTCTTC; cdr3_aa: CASSSLAGGEQFF
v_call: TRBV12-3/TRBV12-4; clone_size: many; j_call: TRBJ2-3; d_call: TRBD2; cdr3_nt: TGTGCCAGCAGGAAACAGGGGGCGTTACTAGCGGGAGCTAGCACAGATACGCAGTATTTT; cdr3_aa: CASRKQGALLAGASTDTQYF
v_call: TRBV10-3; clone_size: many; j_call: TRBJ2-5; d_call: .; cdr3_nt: TGTGCCATCAGTGAGTTGCTAATGGCATCTCAAGAGACCCAGTACTTC; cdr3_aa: CAISELLMASQETQYF
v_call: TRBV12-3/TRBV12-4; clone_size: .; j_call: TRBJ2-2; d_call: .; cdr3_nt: TGTGCCAGCAGGTCGAGTGGGGGAGCGAACACCGGGGAGCTGTTTTTT; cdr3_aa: CASRSSGGANTGELFF
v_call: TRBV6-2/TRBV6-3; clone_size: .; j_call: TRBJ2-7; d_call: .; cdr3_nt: TGTGCCAGCATAAACCGGTCCACAAATCGGGTTTACGAGCAGTACTTC; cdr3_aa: CASINRSTNRVYEQYF
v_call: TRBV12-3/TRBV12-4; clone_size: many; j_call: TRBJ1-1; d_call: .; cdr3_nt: TGTGCCAGCAGTCGGCACGCAGAGGCTGAAGCTTTCTTT; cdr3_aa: CASSRHAEAEAFF
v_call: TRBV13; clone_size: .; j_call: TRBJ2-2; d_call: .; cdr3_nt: TGTGCCAGCAGCCCCGGCGGTAACCGGGGGTTCGGCGCGAACACCGGGGAGCTGTTTTTT; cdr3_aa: CASSPGGNRGFGANTGELFF
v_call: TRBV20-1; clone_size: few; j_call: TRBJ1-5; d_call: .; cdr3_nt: TGCAGTGCCAGAGGGGAAATTGGCAATCAGCCCCAGCATTTT; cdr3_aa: CSARGEIGNQPQHF
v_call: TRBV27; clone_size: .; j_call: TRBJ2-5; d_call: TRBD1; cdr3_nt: TGTGCCAGCAGTTTATATTCAGGGGGAGAGACCCAGTACTTC; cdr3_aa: CASSLYSGGETQYF
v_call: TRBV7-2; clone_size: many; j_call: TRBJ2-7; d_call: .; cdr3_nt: TGTGCCAGCAGCTTAGCGCCCTCAGGGTTAAGCTACGAGCAGTACTTC; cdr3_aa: CASSLAPSGLSYEQYF
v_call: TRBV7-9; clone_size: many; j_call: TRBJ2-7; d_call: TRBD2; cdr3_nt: TGTGCCAGCAGCCGCAGTCTAGCGGGGACGGGGAATTTCTACGAGCAGTACTTC; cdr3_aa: CASSRSLAGTGNFYEQYF
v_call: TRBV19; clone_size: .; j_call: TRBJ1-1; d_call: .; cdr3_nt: TGTGCCAGTAGTCACCGCGCGGGGACTGAAGCTTTCTTT; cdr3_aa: CASSHRAGTEAFF
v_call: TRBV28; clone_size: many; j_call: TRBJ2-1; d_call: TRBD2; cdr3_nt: TGTGCCCTTGCAGCGGGAGGTAGAAATGAGCAGTTCTTC; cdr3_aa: CALAAGGRNEQFF
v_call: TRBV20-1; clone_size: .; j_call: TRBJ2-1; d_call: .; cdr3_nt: TGCAGTGCTAGAGAGGGAATATACAATGAGCAGTTCTTC; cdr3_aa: CSAREGIYNEQFF